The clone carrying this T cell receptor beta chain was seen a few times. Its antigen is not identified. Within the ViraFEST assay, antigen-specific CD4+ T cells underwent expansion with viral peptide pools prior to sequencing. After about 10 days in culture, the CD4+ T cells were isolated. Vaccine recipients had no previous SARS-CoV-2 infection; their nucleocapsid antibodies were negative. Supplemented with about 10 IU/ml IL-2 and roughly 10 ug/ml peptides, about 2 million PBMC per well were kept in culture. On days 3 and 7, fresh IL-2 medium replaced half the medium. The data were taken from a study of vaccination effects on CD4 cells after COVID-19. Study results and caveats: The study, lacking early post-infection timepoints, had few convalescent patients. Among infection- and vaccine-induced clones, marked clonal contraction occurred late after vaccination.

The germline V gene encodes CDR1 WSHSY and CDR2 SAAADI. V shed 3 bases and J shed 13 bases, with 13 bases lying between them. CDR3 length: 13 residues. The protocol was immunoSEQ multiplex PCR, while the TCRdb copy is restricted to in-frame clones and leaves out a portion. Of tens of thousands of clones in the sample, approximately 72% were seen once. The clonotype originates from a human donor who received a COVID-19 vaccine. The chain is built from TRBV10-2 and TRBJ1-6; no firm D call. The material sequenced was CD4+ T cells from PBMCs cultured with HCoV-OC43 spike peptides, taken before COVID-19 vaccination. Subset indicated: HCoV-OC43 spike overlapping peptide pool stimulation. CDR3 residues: CASSDGRTLPLHF. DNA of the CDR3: TGCGCCAGCAGTGACGGCCGGACCTTGCCCCTCCACTTT.